This passage covers 26 T cell receptor beta chains from one sample sequenced in a study of technical replicates of blood from a few donors. Profiled with immunoSEQ multiplex PCR; TCRdb holds only in-frame clones, not every one. This table holds tens of thousands of clones, 80% to 95% found once. The material sequenced was T cells isolated from PBMCs. The origin of the receptors is a human donor in good health.

V usage is TRBV28 and J usage is TRBJ2-5, with D unresolved. From germline, CDR1 is MDHEN and CDR2 SYDVKM. Between the trimmed V and J ends, which lost 3 bases and 5 bases, there was a span of 4 bases. The CDR3 is made up of 11 amino acids. CDR3 sequence (DNA): TGTGCCAGCAGTTTGAGGGAGACCCAGTACTTC. It codes for CASSLRETQYF.

The chain carries TRBV10-3 and TRBJ2-2, with 8 bases identical to TRBD1. Germline values: CDR1 ENHRY, CDR2 SYGVKD. The CDR3 has 15 residues. Trimming at V came to 3 bases and at J to 2 bases, leaving 2 bases not matched to a gene. The CDR3 DNA sequence: TGTGCCATCAGTGACGGGACAGGTAACACCGGGGAGCTGTTTTTT. Translation gives CAISDGTGNTGELFF.

This chain joins TRBV7-2 and TRBJ2-5, with TRBD2 identical over 7 bases. V lost 5 bases and J lost 2; bases outside the gene matches: 11. This CDR3 spans 16 amino acids. Germline CDR1 is SGHTA and CDR2 is FQGNSA. This chain's CDR3 is CASSLSGTFPQETQYF. CDR3 nucleotide sequence: TGTGCCAGCAGCCTGAGCGGGACCTTTCCTCAAGAGACCCAGTACTTC.

In its sample, this clone was seen a few times. The chain uses TRBV6-1 and TRBJ1-1, with TRBD1 matching over 8 bases. The germline gives CDR1 MNHNS, CDR2 SASEGT. The junction had 4 bases not matched to a gene; V was cut back by 3 bases and J by 1 base. This CDR3 region has 15 residues. CDR3 protein: CASSDAGQENTEAFF. The CDR3 DNA sequence: TGTGCCAGCAGTGATGCGGGACAGGAGAACACTGAAGCTTTCTTT.

The rearrangement joins TRBV30 to TRBJ1-2; possibly TRBD1 for D (5 bases). This CDR3 is built from 11 residues. V lost 5 bases and J lost 9, with 13 bases in between. CDR1 is GTSNPN and CDR2 is SVGIG in the germline V gene (reference sequence). CDR3 DNA sequence: TGTGCCTGGGCAACTCCAGGGAGCTACACCTTC. It specifies CAWATPGSYTF.

This sequence joins TRBV18 and TRBJ2-7, with D possibly being TRBD2 (5 bases). The length of the CDR3 is 16 residues. The germline V gene has CDR1 KGHSH and CDR2 LQKENI. V shed 6 bases and J shed 1 base, with 19 bases lying between them. CDR3 region: CASSAPGGWESYEQYF. The CDR3 region has the DNA TGTGCCAGCTCCGCACCGGGTGGTTGGGAGTCCTACGAGCAGTACTTC.

The rearrangement uses TRBV7-9 and TRBJ2-7; TRBD2 might be the D (5 bases). Germline values: CDR1 SEHNR, CDR2 FQNEAQ (reference sequence). The germline V and J ends were trimmed by 2 bases and 5 bases, with 16 bases remaining between them. The length of the CDR3 is 15 residues. CDR3 loop: CASSLPGFGGHEQYF. The CDR3 coding sequence is TGTGCCAGCAGCTTACCGGGGTTCGGCGGCCACGAGCAGTACTTC.

The V call is TRBV18, the J call TRBJ2-7; TRBD1 matches at 8 bases. Trimming at V came to 4 bases and at J to 4 bases, leaving 9 bases not matched to a gene. Per the germline V gene, CDR1 is KGHSH and CDR2 is LQKENI. This CDR3 is 15 amino acids long. The CDR3 protein is CASSLGQGQLYEQYF. The CDR3 nucleotides are TGTGCCAGCTCACTTGGACAGGGCCAGTTATACGAGCAGTACTTC.

This clone has a single count. The CDR3 region is CAWCRDRGYEQYF. CDR3 DNA: TGTGCCTGGTGCCGGGACAGGGGCTACGAGCAGTACTTC. The chain has TRBV30 and TRBJ2-7; 10 nucleotides agree with TRBD1. The CDR3 has 13 amino acids. The J segment lost 3 bases and the V segment lost 5 bases, leaving 4 bases of the junction unmatched. Per the germline V gene, CDR1 is GTSNPN and CDR2 is SVGIG (reference sequence).

The chain combines TRBV19 with TRBJ2-7; 10 positions agree with TRBD2. The length of the CDR3 is 14 residues. The V and J ends lost 6 bases and 5 bases, in that order; junction bases with no gene match: 7. CDR1 LNHDA and CDR2 SQIVND come from the germline V gene (reference sequence). The CDR3 spells CASRPSGSWDEQYF. DNA for the CDR3: TGTGCCAGTAGGCCTAGCGGGAGTTGGGACGAGCAGTACTTC.

The chain carries TRBV2 and TRBJ2-7; D may be TRBD2 (6 bases). V was cut by 5 bases and J by 1 base, with 15 bases left in between. CDR1 is SNHLY and CDR2 is FYNNEI in the germline V gene. This CDR3 contains 15 residues. In DNA form, the CDR3 reads TGTGCCAGCAGTTATCCACGACTAGGATCCTACGAGCAGTACTTC. Translated: CASSYPRLGSYEQYF.

The genes are TRBV18 and TRBJ1-2; D uncertain. CDR1 and CDR2 from the germline V gene are KGHSH and LQKENI. This CDR3 spans 16 amino acids. The V gene lost 2 bases and the J gene lost 2 bases, with 15 bases spanning the gap. The CDR3 protein is CASSPRMPEQNYGYTF. CDR3 bases: TGTGCCAGCTCACCAAGAATGCCGGAGCAAAACTATGGCTACACCTTC.

Written as DNA, the CDR3 is TGTGCCAGCAGCTTGGGAGCAAACCATCAGCCCCAGCATTTT. Its protein product is CASSLGANHQPQHF. V gene TRBV5-6 combines with J gene TRBJ1-5; no clear D gene. V lost 0 bases and J 5 bases, leaving 9 bases between the germline ends. The germline V gene has CDR1 SGHDT and CDR2 YYEEEE. This CDR3 is built from 14 residues.

The J gene is TRBJ2-7, the V gene TRBV5-4; 9 positions agree with TRBD1. The V gene end was trimmed by 5 bases and the J gene end by 3 bases; junction bases not matched to a gene: 6. This CDR3 has 14 residues. Germline CDR1 and CDR2: SGHNT and YYREEE (reference sequence). In DNA form, the CDR3 reads TGTGCCAGCAGTGGTGGGGACAGGGTCTACGAGCAGTACTTC. It encodes CASSGGDRVYEQYF.

The chain is built from TRBV19 and TRBJ2-1, with D maybe TRBD2 (5 bases). CDR1 and CDR2 (germline): LNHDA, SQIVND (reference sequence). Between the trimmed V and J ends, which lost 0 bases and 6 bases, there was a span of 15 bases. The CDR3 is 16 amino acids. The CDR3: CASSIDQPGMVNEQFF. The CDR3 DNA sequence: TGTGCCAGTAGTATAGATCAACCGGGGATGGTCAATGAGCAGTTCTTC.

The V gene is TRBV14, the J gene TRBJ2-1, with a possible D match to TRBD2 (6 bases). The CDR3 is 13 amino acids. Per germline, CDR1 SGHDN and CDR2 FVKESK. Deletions cut 2 bases from V and 8 bases from J, with 10 bases between. CDR3 in amino acids: CASSQLSGDEQFF. CDR3 coding DNA: TGTGCCAGCAGCCAACTGTCGGGGGATGAGCAGTTCTTC.

V usage is TRBV7-8 and J usage is TRBJ2-1, with D hard to call. Germline CDR1 reads SGHVS; CDR2 reads FQNEAQ. Trimming pared 5 bases from V and 6 bases from J, leaving 5 bases between. The CDR3 is made up of 11 amino acids. The chain's CDR3 is CASSLFNEQFF. The DNA of the CDR3 is TGTGCCAGCAGCCTATTCAATGAGCAGTTCTTC.

The gene calls are TRBV28 and TRBJ2-7, with TRBD2 identical over 8 bases. Per the germline V gene, CDR1 is MDHEN and CDR2 is SYDVKM. The CDR3 length is 18 residues. Trimming took 2 bases from V and 4 from J; bases not matched to a gene: 16. The CDR3 here is CASSLARSGSYAFYEQYF. CDR3 nucleotide sequence: TGTGCCAGCAGTTTAGCCCGCAGCGGGAGTTATGCTTTTTACGAGCAGTACTTC.

The chain carries TRBV4-3 and TRBJ2-3, with TRBD2 matching over 7 bases. The CDR3 is 16 residues long. Germline assignment: CDR1 LGHNA and CDR2 YSLEER. After removal of 1 base from V and 5 bases from J, the junction contained 9 bases not matched to a gene. DNA of the CDR3: TGCGCCAGCAGCCAAGCTTGGCGGGAGTTAAGAGATACGCAGTATTTT. It encodes CASSQAWRELRDTQYF.

The table lists this clone with a count of one. The chain combines TRBV9 with TRBJ1-1; D not certain. This CDR3 has 15 residues. The V end was cut by 1 base, the J end by 4 bases, with 14 bases between. Per germline, CDR1 SGDLS and CDR2 YYNGEE. CDR3 sequence reads: CASSVSMGGSTEAFF. CDR3 nucleotides: TGTGCCAGCAGCGTAAGTATGGGAGGCAGCACTGAAGCTTTCTTT.

The V call is TRBV28, the J call TRBJ2-1, with 10 bases aligning to TRBD2. The junction had 5 bases not matched to a gene; V was cut back by 4 bases and J by 8 bases. CDR1 and CDR2 from the germline V gene are MDHEN and SYDVKM. The CDR3 is 14 amino acids. CDR3 nucleotides: TGTGCCAGCAGTTGGGCTAGCGGGAGATATGAGCAGTTCTTC. Its protein product is CASSWASGRYEQFF.

The CDR3 bases are TGCGCCAGCAGCCAAGTAACAGGGGCGAACTATGGCTACACCTTC. Its protein is CASSQVTGANYGYTF. This rearrangement joins TRBV4-1 to TRBJ1-2, with 7 bases fitting TRBD1. Looked up from germline, CDR1 is MGHRA and CDR2 is YSYEKL. The CDR3 runs to 15 residues. Losses at the gene ends were 1 base for V and 2 bases for J; bases not matched to a gene: 4.

This sequence joins TRBV15 and TRBJ2-7; TRBD2 aligns across 9 bases. Germline V lookup: CDR1 LNHNV, CDR2 YYDKDF (reference sequence). The ends lost 0 bases at V and 4 bases at J; junction bases unmatched: 7. The CDR3 covers 16 residues. The CDR3 loop reads CATSREAGSGSYEQYF. CDR3 DNA sequence: TGTGCCACCAGCAGAGAGGCAGGTAGCGGGAGTTACGAGCAGTACTTC.

This rearrangement joins TRBV7-8 to TRBJ2-1; 9 bases line up with TRBD1. Germline CDR1 is SGHVS and CDR2 is FQNEAQ. The ends lost 1 base at V and 7 bases at J; junction bases unmatched: 5. The CDR3 consists of 15 residues. The CDR3 region is CASSLVTGQGNEQFF. CDR3 bases: TGTGCCAGCAGCTTAGTAACGGGACAGGGAAATGAGCAGTTCTTC. Variable domain in full (rest from reference TRBV7-8 and TRBJ2-1): GAGVSQSPRYKVAKRGQDVALRCDPISGHVSLFWYQQALGQGPEFLTYFQNEAQLDKSGLPSDRFFAERPEGSVSTLKIQRTQQEDSAVYLCASSLVTGQGNEQFFGPGTRLTVL.

The rearrangement links TRBV18 to TRBJ1-1; D ambiguous. This CDR3 comprises 15 residues. Germline V gene lookup returns CDR1 KGHSH and CDR2 LQKENI. Trimming pared 3 bases from V and 1 base from J, leaving 12 bases between. CDR3 region: CASSPVAQPNTEAFF. CDR3 bases: TGTGCCAGCTCACCCGTTGCACAGCCGAACACTGAAGCTTTCTTT.

The chain has TRBV19 and TRBJ2-5, with D perhaps matching TRBD1 (5 bases). Germline V CDR1 and CDR2: LNHDA, SQIVND (reference sequence). The CDR3 is made up of 14 amino acids. Deletions cut 0 bases from V and 2 bases from J, with 7 bases between. In DNA form, the CDR3 reads TGTGCCAGTAGTATAGACAGGGATCAAGAGACCCAGTACTTC. As protein: CASSIDRDQETQYF.